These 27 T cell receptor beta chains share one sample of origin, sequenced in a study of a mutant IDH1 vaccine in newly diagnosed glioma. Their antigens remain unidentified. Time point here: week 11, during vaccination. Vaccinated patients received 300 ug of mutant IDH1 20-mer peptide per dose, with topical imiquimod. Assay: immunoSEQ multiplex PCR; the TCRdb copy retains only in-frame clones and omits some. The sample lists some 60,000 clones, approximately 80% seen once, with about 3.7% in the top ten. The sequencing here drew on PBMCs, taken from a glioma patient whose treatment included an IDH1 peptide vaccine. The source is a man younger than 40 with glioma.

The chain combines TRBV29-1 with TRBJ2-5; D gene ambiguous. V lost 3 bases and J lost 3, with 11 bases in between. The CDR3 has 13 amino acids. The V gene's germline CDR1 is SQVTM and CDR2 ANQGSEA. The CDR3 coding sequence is TGCAGCGTTGAGATAGGGTGGGAAGAGACCCAGTACTTC. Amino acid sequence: CSVEIGWEETQYF. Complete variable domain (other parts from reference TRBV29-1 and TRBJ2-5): SAVISQKPSRDICQRGTSLTIQCQVDSQVTMMFWYRQQPGQSLTLIATANQGSEATYESGFVIDKFPISRPNLTFSTLTVSNMSPEDSSIYLCSVEIGWEETQYFGPGTRLLVL.

The CDR3 reads CASSPPSGSPTDTQYF. The CDR3 nucleotides read TGTGCCAGCTCACCACCTAGCGGGAGTCCCACAGATACGCAGTATTTT. The chain is built from TRBV18 and TRBJ2-3; TRBD2 aligns across 9 bases. Germline-derived CDR1 and CDR2 are KGHSH and LQKENI. This CDR3 has 16 residues. Trimming cost V 0 bases and J 2 bases; bases outside gene matches: 3.

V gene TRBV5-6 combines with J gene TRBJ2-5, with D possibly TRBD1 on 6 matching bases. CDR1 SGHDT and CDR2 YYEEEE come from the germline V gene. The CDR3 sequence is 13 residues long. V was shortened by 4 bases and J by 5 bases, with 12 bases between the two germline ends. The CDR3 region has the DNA TGTGCCAGCAGCATGGGGGCCCGGGAGACCCAGTACTTC. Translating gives CASSMGARETQYF.

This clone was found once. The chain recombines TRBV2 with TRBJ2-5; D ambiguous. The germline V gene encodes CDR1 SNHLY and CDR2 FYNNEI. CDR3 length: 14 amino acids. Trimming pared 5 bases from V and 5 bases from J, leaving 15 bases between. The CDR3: CASSQTVAVETQYF. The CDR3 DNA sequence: TGTGCCAGCAGTCAGACGGTGGCGGTTGAGACCCAGTACTTC. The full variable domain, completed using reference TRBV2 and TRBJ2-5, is EPEVTQTPSHQVTQMGQEVILRCVPISNHLYFYWYRQILGQKVEFLVSFYNNEISEKSEIFDDQFSVERPDGSNFTLKIRSTKLEDSAMYFCASSQTVAVETQYFGPGTRLLVL.

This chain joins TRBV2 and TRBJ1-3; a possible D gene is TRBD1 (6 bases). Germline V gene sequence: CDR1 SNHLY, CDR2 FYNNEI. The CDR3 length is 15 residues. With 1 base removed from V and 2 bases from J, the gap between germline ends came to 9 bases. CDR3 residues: CASSEEGGPGNTIYF. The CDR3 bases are TGTGCCAGCAGTGAAGAGGGGGGACCTGGAAACACCATATATTTT.

CDR3 amino acids: CASSQLGGGPTDTQYF. CDR3 sequence (DNA): TGCGCCAGCAGCCAGTTGGGCGGGGGGCCCACAGATACGCAGTATTTT. The gene calls are TRBV4-3 and TRBJ2-3; TRBD2 aligns across 8 bases. The CDR3 is 16 residues long. After removal of 3 bases from V and 2 bases from J, the junction contained 7 bases not matched to a gene. CDR1 and CDR2 from the germline V gene are LGHNA and YSLEER.

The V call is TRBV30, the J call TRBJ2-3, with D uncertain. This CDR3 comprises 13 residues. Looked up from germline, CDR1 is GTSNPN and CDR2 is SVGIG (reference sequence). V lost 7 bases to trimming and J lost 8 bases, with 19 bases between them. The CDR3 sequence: CASANKVLGTQYF. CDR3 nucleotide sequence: TGTGCCTCCGCAAACAAGGTCTTAGGTACGCAGTATTTT.

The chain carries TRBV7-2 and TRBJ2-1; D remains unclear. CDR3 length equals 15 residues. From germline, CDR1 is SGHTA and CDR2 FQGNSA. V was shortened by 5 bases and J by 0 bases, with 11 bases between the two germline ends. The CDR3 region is CASSPQIRSYNEQFF. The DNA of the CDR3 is TGTGCCAGCAGCCCCCAGATCCGCTCCTACAATGAGCAGTTCTTC.

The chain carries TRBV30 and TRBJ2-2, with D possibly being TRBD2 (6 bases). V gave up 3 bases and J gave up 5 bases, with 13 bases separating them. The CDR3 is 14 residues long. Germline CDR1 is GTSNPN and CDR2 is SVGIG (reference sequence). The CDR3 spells CAWRRGVFTGELFF. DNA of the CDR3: TGTGCCTGGAGACGCGGGGTTTTTACCGGGGAGCTGTTTTTT.

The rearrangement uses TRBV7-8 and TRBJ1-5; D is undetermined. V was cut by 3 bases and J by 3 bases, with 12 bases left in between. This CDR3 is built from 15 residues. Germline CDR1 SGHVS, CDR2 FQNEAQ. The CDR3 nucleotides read TGTGCCAGCAGCTTGGCACGAGGAGCCAATCAGCCCCAGCATTTT. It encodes CASSLARGANQPQHF.

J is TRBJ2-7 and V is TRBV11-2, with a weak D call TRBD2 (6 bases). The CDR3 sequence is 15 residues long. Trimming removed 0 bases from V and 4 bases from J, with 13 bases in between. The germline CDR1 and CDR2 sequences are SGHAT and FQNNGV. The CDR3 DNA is TGTGCCAGCAGCTTAGATCTTGGACTAATTTACGAGCAGTACTTC. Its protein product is CASSLDLGLIYEQYF.

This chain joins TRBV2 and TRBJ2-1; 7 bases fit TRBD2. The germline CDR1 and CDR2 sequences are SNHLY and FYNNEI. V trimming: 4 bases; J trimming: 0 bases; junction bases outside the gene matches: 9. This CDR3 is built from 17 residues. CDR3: CASSVDLSGSSYNEQFF. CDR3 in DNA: TGTGCCAGCAGTGTCGACCTTAGCGGGTCCTCCTACAATGAGCAGTTCTTC.

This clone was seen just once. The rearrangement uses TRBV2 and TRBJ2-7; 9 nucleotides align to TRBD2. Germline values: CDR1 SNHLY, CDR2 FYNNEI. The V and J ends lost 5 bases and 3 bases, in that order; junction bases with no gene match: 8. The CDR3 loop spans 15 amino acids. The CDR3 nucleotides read TGTGCCAGCAGTTATCTAGCGGGAAGACGCTACGAGCAGTACTTC. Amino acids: CASSYLAGRRYEQYF. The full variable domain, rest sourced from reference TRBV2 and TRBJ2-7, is EPEVTQTPSHQVTQMGQEVILRCVPISNHLYFYWYRQILGQKVEFLVSFYNNEISEKSEIFDDQFSVERPDGSNFTLKIRSTKLEDSAMYFCASSYLAGRRYEQYFGPGTRLTVT.

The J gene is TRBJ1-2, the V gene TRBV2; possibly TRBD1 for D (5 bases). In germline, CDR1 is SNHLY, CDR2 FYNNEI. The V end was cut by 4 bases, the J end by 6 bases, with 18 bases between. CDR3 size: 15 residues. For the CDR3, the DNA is TGTGCCAGCAGTGGGGGACGGAGGGTATTCGATGGCTACACCTTC. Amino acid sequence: CASSGGRRVFDGYTF.

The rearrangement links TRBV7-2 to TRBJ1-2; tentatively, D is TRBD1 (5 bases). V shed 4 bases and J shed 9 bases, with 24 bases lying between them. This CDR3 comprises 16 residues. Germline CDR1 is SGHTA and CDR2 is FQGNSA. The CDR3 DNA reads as TGTGCCAGCAGCTCCTATGTACAGGCGATTGGGGCTAGCTACACCTTC. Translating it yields CASSSYVQAIGASYTF.

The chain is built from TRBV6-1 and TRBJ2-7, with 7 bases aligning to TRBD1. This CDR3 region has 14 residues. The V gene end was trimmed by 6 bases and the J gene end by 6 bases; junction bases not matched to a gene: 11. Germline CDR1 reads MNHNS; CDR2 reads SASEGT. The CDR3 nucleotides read TGTGCCAGCAGAGTTCCGGGACAGCATTCCGAGCAGTACTTC. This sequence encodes CASRVPGQHSEQYF.

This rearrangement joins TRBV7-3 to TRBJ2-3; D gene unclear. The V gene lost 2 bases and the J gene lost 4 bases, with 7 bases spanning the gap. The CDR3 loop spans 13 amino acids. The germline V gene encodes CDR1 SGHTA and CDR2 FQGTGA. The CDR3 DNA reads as TGTGCCAGCAGCTTAGTAAGGTCAGATACGCAGTATTTT. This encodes CASSLVRSDTQYF.

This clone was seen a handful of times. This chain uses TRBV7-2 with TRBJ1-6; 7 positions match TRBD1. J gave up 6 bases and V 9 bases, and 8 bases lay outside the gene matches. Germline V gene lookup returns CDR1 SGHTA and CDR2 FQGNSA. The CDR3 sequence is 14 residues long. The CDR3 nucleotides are TGTGCCAGTTATACAGGGGTTGTTAATTCACCCCTCCACTTT. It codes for CASYTGVVNSPLHF.

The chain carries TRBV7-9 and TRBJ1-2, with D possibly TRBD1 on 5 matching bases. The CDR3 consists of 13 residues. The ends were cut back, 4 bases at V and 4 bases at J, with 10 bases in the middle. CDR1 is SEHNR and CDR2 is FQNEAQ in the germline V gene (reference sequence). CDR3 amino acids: CASSSTAAYGYTF. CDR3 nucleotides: TGTGCCAGCAGCTCGACAGCGGCCTATGGCTACACCTTC. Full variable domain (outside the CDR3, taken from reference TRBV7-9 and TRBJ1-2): DTGVSQNPRHKITKRGQNVTFRCDPISEHNRLYWYRQTLGQGPEFLTYFQNEAQLEKSRLLSDRFSAERPKGSFSTLEIQRTEQGDSAMYLCASSSTAAYGYTFGSGTRLTVV.

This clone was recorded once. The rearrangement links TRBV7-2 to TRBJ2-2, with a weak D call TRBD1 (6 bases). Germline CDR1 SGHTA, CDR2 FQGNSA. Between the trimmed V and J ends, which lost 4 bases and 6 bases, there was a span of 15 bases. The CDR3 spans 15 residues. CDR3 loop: CASSSTHREAGELFF. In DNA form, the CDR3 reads TGTGCCAGCAGCTCGACTCACAGGGAAGCCGGGGAGCTGTTTTTT.

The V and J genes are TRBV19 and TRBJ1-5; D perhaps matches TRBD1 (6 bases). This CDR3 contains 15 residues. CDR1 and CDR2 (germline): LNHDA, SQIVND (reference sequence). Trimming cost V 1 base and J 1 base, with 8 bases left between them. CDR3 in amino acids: CASSIGTASNQPQHF. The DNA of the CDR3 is TGTGCCAGTAGTATAGGGACAGCAAGCAATCAGCCCCAGCATTTT.

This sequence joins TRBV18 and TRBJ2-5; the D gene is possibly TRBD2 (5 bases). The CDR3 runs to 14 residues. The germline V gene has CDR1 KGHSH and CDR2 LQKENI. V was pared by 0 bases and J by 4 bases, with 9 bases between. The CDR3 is CASSPPGGRETQYF. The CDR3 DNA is TGTGCCAGCTCACCACCGGGTGGGAGAGAGACCCAGTACTTC.

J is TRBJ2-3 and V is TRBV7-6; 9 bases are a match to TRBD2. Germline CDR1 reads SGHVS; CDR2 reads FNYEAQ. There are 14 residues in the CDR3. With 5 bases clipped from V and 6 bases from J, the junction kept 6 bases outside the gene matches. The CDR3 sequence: CASSRAGGVDTQYF. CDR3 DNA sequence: TGTGCCAGCAGCAGGGCGGGGGGGGTGGATACGCAGTATTTT.

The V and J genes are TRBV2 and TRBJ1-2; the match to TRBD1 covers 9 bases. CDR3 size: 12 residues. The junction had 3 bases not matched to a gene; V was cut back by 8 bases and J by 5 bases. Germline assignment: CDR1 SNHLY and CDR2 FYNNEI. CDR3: CASPGQGYGYTF. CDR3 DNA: TGTGCCAGCCCGGGACAGGGATATGGCTACACCTTC.

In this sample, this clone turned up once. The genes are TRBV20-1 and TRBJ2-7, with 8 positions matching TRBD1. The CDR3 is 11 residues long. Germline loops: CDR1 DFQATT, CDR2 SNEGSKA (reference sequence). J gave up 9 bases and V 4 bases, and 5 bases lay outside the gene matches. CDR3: CSANQGARQYF. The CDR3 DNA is TGCAGTGCTAATCAGGGGGCGAGGCAGTACTTC.

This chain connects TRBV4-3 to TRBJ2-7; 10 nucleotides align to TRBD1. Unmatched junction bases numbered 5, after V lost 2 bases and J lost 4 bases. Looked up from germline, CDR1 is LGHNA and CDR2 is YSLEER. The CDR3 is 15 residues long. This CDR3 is CASSQSDRGKYEQYF. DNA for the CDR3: TGCGCCAGCAGCCAATCGGACAGGGGGAAGTACGAGCAGTACTTC.

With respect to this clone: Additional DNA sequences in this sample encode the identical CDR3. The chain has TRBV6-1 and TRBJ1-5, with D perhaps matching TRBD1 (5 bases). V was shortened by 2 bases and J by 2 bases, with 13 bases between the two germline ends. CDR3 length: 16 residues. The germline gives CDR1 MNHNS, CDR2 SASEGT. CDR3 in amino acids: CASSEWGGEGNQPQHF. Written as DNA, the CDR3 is TGTGCCAGCAGTGAATGGGGAGGGGAAGGCAATCAGCCCCAGCATTTT.